This T cell receptor beta chain was captured in a study of B cell selection in AIRE deficiency. TCRdb's table, derived via immunoSEQ multiplex PCR, lists solely in-frame clones and lacks some. The sample records over 15,000 clones, 85% to 95% being singletons. Points on this clone: Relative to the germline gene, one junction end is altered; a read error may explain this.

Regulatory T cells were sorted as CD4+CD25hiCD127low/negative cells. The sample consisted of CD4+CD25+ Tregs sorted from PBMCs. This clonotype was obtained from a human donor in good health.

DNA of the CDR3: TGTGCTAGCAGCTTCCCTAGGGGGGGGCCGAACACTGAAGCTTTCTTT. Protein product: CASSFPRGGPNTEAFF. The chain couples TRBV7-7 to TRBJ1-1, with a possible D match to TRBD1 (6 bases). The CDR3 is 16 residues long. CDR1 is SSHAT, CDR2 FNYEAQ, per germline (reference sequence).